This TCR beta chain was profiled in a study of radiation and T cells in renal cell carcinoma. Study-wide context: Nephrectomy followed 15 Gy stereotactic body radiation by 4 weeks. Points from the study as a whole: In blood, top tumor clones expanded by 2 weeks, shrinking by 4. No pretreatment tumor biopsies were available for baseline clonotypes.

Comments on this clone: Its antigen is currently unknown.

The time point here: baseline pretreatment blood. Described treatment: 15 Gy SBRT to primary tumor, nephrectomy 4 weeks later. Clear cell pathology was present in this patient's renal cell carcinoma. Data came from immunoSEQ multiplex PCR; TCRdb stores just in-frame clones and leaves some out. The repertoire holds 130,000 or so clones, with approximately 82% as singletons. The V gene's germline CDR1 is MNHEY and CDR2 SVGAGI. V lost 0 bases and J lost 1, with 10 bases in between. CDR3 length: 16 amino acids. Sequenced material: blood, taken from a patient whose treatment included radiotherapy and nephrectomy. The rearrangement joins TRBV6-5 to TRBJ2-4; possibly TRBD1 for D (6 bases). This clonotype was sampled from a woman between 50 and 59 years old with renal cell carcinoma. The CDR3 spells CASSYSGAAAKNIQYF. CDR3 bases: TGTGCCAGCAGTTACTCGGGGGCTGCGGCCAAAAACATTCAGTACTTC.